Listed below are T cell receptor beta chains from one sample, sequenced in a study of T cells in Graves' hyperthyroidism and ophthalmopathy. TCRdb redid the calling of the multiplex PCR reads with MiXCR, one entry per CDR3 protein. The data show around 350,000 distinct CDR3 sequences, more than 15% seen once. The sample comprised blood. These receptors all come from a woman aged 18-29 years with Graves' hyperthyroidism that later progressed to Graves' ophthalmopathy. Both conserved end residues are part of each CDR3. D genes are given only for firm matches. For some rows the clone size is stated as once, few or many, or as a class when expanded; others skip it.

>TRBV7-9|TRBJ2-7|-|many
TGTGCCAGCAGCTTAAGGTCAAGCACGGGCTACGAGCAGTACTTC
CASSLRSSTGYEQYF
>TRBV11-2|TRBJ2-2|-|-
TGTGCCAGCAGCTTAGGGCCCCCGGCAGGATTGAACACCCGGGAGCTGTTTTTT
CASSLGPPAGLNTRELFF
>TRBV6-2/TRBV6-3|TRBJ2-1|TRBD2|-
TGTGCCAGCAGTCAAGGACTAGCGGGATTGCGTGGTGAGCAGTTCTTC
CASSQGLAGLRGEQFF
>TRBV3-1|TRBJ2-5|-|many
TGTGCCAGCACAGGGCCAGGGGAGACCCAGTACTTC
CASTGPGETQYF
>TRBV7-9|TRBJ2-1|TRBD2|few
TGTGCCAGCAGCGGCGGGAGGGCCAGCTACAATGAGCAGTTCTTC
CASSGGRASYNEQFF
>TRBV20-1|TRBJ2-7|-|few
TGCAGTGCTAGAGAGATTAATCGACTAGCTGGGGGGCGGTACTTC
CSAREINRLAGGRYF
>TRBV3-1|TRBJ1-1|-|many
TGTGCCAGCAGCCAAGTGCGGGGTACTGAAGCTTTCTTT
CASSQVRGTEAFF
>TRBV2|TRBJ2-7|-|many
TGTGCCAGCAGTGAAGTGGAAGGGGGGAGGGGCGAGCAGTACTTC
CASSEVEGGRGEQYF
>TRBV20-1|TRBJ2-3|TRBD2|-
TGCAGTGCTGACAGCGTCCCAACTAGCGGGAGCCTAAGCACAGATACGCAGTATTTT
CSADSVPTSGSLSTDTQYF
>TRBV11-2|TRBJ2-1|-|once
TGTGCCAGCAGCCCAGAGGTAGGGTACGAGCAGTTCTTC
CASSPEVGYEQFF
>TRBV6-1|TRBJ2-7|-|many
TGTGCCAGCAGGTTAAAACAGGGACATGAGCAGTACTTC
CASRLKQGHEQYF
>TRBV6-5|TRBJ2-1|-|many
TGTGCCAGCAGTCCCCTAGATCTTACCGGGAGCCTCGAGCAGTTCTTC
CASSPLDLTGSLEQFF
>TRBV16|TRBJ1-4|-|-
TGTGCCAGCAGCCTAATGGCGTCGGGGGCTAATGAAAAACTGTTTTTT
CASSLMASGANEKLFF